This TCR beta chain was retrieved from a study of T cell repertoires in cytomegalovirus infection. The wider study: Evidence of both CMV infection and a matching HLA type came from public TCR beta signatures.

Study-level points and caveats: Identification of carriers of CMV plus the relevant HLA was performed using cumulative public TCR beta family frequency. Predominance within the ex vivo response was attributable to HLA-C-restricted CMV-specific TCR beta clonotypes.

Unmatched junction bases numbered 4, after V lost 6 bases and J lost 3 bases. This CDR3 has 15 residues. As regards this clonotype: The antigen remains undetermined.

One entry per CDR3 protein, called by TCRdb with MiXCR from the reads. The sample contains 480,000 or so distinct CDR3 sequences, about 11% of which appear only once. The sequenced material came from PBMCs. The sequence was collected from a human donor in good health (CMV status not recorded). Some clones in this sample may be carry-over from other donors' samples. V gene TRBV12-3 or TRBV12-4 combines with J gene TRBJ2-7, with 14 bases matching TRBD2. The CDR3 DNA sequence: TGTGCCAGCAGGTCGGGACTAGCGGGAGTCTACGAGCAGTACTTC. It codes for CASRSGLAGVYEQYF.